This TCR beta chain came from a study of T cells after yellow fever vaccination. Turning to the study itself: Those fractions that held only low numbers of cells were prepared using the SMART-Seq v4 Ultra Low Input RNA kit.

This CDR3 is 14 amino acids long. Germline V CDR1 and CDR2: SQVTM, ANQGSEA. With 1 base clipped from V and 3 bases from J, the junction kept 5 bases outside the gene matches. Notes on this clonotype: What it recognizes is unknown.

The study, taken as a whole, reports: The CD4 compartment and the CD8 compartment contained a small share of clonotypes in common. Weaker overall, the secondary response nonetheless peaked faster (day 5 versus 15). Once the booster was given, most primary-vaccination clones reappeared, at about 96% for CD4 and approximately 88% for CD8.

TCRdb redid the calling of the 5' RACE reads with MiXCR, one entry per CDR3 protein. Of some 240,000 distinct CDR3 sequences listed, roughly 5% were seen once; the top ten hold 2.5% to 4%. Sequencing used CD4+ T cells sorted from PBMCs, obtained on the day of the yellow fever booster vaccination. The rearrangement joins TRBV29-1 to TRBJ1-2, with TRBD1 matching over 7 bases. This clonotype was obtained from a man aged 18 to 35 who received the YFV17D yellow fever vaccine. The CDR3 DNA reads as TGCAGCGTTGAAGGTGGGGACAGATACTATGGCTACACCTTC. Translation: CSVEGGDRYYGYTF.